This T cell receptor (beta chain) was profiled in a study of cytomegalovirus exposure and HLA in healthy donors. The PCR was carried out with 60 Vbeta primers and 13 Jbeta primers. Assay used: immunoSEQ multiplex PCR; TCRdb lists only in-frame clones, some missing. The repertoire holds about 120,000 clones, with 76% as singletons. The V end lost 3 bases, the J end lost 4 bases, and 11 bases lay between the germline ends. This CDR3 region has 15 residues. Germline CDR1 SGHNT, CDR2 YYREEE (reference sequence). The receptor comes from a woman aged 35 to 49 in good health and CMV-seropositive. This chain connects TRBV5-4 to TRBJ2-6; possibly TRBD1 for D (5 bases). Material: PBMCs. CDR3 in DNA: TGTGCCAGCAGCTGGACATCGGCCGGGGCCAACGTCCTGACTTTC. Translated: CASSWTSAGANVLTF. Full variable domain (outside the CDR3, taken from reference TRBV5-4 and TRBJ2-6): ETGVTQSPTHLIKTRGQQVTLRCSSQSGHNTVSWYQQALGQGPQFIFQYYREEENGRGNFPPRFSGLQFPNYSSELNVNALELDDSALYLCASSWTSAGANVLTFGAGSRLTVL.